This TCR beta chain was sequenced in a study of cytomegalovirus exposure and HLA in healthy donors. Study-wide points: The presence/absence work took it that sequencing depth was about the same across donors. Researchers catalogued around 150 TCR beta chains as cytomegalovirus-associated. One variant, a missense change in DCLRE1C, was linked in a later analysis to TCR beta V- and J-gene trimming. Some V segments, including TRBV6-2 and TRBV6-3, were excluded as indistinguishable.

Trimming cost V 7 bases and J 8 bases, with 20 bases left between them. The CDR3 contains 15 residues. Germline V gene sequence: CDR1 MNHEY, CDR2 SVGAGI. Turning to this clone: The antigen remains unidentified.

60 Vbeta and 13 Jbeta primers were used in PCR. Here immunoSEQ multiplex PCR was the method, and the copy in TCRdb shows in-frame clones only, minus some. Of a few hundred thousand clones listed, roughly 84% are singletons. The rearrangement joins TRBV6-5 to TRBJ1-4, with D unclear. The TCR originated in a girl between 5 and 17 years old in good health and CMV-seronegative. The sequenced material came from PBMCs. CDR3 residues: CASNPPAHYGEKLFF. CDR3 coding DNA: TGTGCCAGCAACCCGCCCGCCCACTACGGGGAAAAACTGTTTTTT.